Reported below is one TCR beta chain. This clone was counted only a few times. Its antigen remains undetermined. One junction end does not reproduce the germline sequence, and a read error may be involved. The entire isolated RNA was reverse transcribed using the High Capacity cDNA Reverse Transcription Kit, and thus expressed TCRB transcripts were sequenced. Deep immunoSEQ sequencing was performed on naive, central memory and regulatory T cell samples, with an average of around 3.4 million total reads per sample. Sorted cells were lysed in RLT buffer and RNA was extracted with DNase-treated RNeasy Micro or Mini kits, depending on cell number. Each cell subset was processed on its own to prevent cross-contamination, while patient and healthy donor samples were processed together. TCRB sequences were amplified from cDNA with the immunoSEQ multiplex PCR, producing 87-bp fragments spanning the CDR3 region. The amplicons were sequenced using the Illumina HiSeq platform. In the source study's methods: Synthetic template baselines were used to correct PCR bias computationally, reads within Hamming distance 2 were collapsed together, and singletons that could not be merged were discarded. By aligning reads against IMGT, V, D and J genes, CDR3 length, and insertions or deletions at six rearrangement sites were assigned. Within each subset, clonotype counts were normalized to the number of sorted cells before true diversity and Gini coefficients were calculated with the tcR R package. Repertoire sharing was quantified using the overlap coefficient calculated on TCRB nucleotide sequences. TCRdb limited this immuneACCESS table to in-frame rearrangements with V and J called. A share of clones is missing; checked studies link under half to unresolved V genes, and the rest is unexplained. That table gives V, J and clone size, and the DNA gave D and trimming. The sample table records 95,000 to 150,000 clones; 16% of these occur just once. In total, the top ten clones hold 2% to 3% of the sample.

From a lookup of the germline V gene, CDR1 and CDR2 are SGHTA and FQGNSA. Measured from the cysteine to the phenylalanine, the CDR3 is 18 residues long. The CDR3 DNA has 54 bases and is translated from base 1. This sample is drawn from a study of beta chain features in type 1 diabetes (dated by TCRdb to 2016 to 2019). Turning to the overall study: No differences in mean age, gender distribution, total cell number or subset yield were found between patients and healthy donors. Across all samples, around 100 million sorted cells were examined, and cell number per subset correlated strongly with RNA yield. In the study, TCRB repertoires of sorted circulating CD4+ T cell subsets from recently diagnosed type 1 diabetes patients were compared with those of matched healthy donors. Naive and central memory subsets were obtained from all 30 or so donors, but regulatory and stem cell-like memory subsets were isolated from only 8 patients and roughly eight healthy donors. On the study overall, not on this receptor specifically: PCR might favor shorter templates, but patient and control samples were amplified and corrected together, so any skew would affect both groups equally. In all four CD4+ subsets, TCRB CDR3 length was moderately but significantly shorter in type 1 diabetes patients. At VDJ recombination sites, type 1 diabetes patients had fewer insertions and more deleted nucleotides, which implies abnormalities in thymic rearrangement. Because small numbers of individuals were included in the HLA sub-analyses, any influence of HLA type on TCRB rearrangement was left unresolved. Naive, central memory and regulatory TCRB repertoires appeared to be more similar among patients than among healthy donors. Sequencing cDNA rather than genomic DNA could over-represent highly expressing activated cells, although activation and CD3 levels did not differ between groups.

Each donor gave one peripheral blood draw, averaging roughly 0.11 L, which was collected into heparinised tubes. A BD FACSAria II was used to sort naive, central memory, regulatory and stem cell-like memory CD4+ T cells with a panel that included CD45RO, CCR7, CD25, CD127, CD95 and CD27. Every sorted population had a purity above 98%. Right away, PBMCs were isolated by Lymphoprep density gradient centrifugation and were stained directly, with no culture step. Samples were stained and sorted in pairs, with one healthy donor and one patient per experiment, so that batch effects were minimized. Sequenced: central memory CD4+ T cells from blood. The rearranged chain carries TRBV7-2 and TRBJ2-1; 7 bases in the junction line up with TRBD1. The receptor was derived from a man between 25 and 39 years old with type 1 diabetes. The DNA reads TGTGCCAGCACCTTATTCATGTCACAGGGGCTCTCCTACAATGAGCAGTTCTTC. Its amino acids are CASTLFMSQGLSYNEQFF.